This T cell receptor beta chain stems from a study of blood T cell repertoires in COVID-19. The wider study: COVID-19 samples collected from the United States, Italy and Spain covered acute and convalescent phases. T cells, B-cell-depleted T cells, or PBMCs supplied cDNA or gDNA.

Authors' processing steps: The assay estimated nucleated cells by amplifying reference gene primers. The method was immunoSEQ multiplex PCR; TCRdb's version includes in-frame clones alone and lacks a portion of them. V, J and clone size reflect that table, while D and trimming were determined from the DNA. The table has about 54,000 clones, roughly 85% seen once. The CDR3 consists of 14 residues. The V gene's germline CDR1 is MGHDK and CDR2 SYGVNS. Trimming stripped 0 bases from V and 10 bases from J, with 13 bases between. This chain joins TRBV25-1 and TRBJ2-1; D gene ambiguous. The clonotype originates from a human donor in a cohort sampled during active or convalescent COVID-19. Sequenced material: peripheral blood. CDR3 in DNA: TGTGCCAGCAGTGAATACATGGTAGAATCGGAGCAGTTCTTC. Protein product: CASSEYMVESEQFF. Full variable domain (outside the CDR3, taken from reference TRBV25-1 and TRBJ2-1): EADIYQTPRYLVIGTGKKITLECSQTMGHDKMYWYQQDPGMELHLIHYSYGVNSTEKGDLSSESTVSRIRTEHFPLTLESARPSHTSQYLCASSEYMVESEQFFGPGTRLTVL.